These 29 T cell receptor beta chains were all obtained from the same sample, sequenced in a study of control samples from healthy donors and cancer patients. The data were produced by immunoSEQ multiplex PCR, yet TCRdb's version contains in-frame clones alone and is incomplete. This sample has roughly 120,000 clones, with about 87% found just once. The sequenced sample consisted of blood. The receptors derive from a man aged 25 to 45 in good health.

Comment on this clone: Distinct nucleotide sequences in the sample also encode this CDR3. V usage is TRBV11-2 and J usage is TRBJ1-4; no definite D call. Germline assignment: CDR1 SGHAT and CDR2 FQNNGV. The germline V and J ends were trimmed by 1 base and 3 bases, with 15 bases remaining between them. The length of the CDR3 is 17 residues. CDR3 sequence (DNA): TGTGCCAGCAGCTTAGTTTTCTATCCACTACCTAATGAAAAACTGTTTTTT. Translated, it gives CASSLVFYPLPNEKLFF.

The chain recombines TRBV29-1 with TRBJ1-1; D call uncertain. The germline V gene encodes CDR1 SQVTM and CDR2 ANQGSEA. The V end lost 0 bases, the J end lost 4 bases, and 9 bases lay between the germline ends. The CDR3 length is 13 residues. DNA for the CDR3: TGCAGCGTTGAAGAGGGATGGGGCACTGAAGCTTTCTTT. Amino acid sequence: CSVEEGWGTEAFF.

V usage is TRBV15 and J usage is TRBJ1-4; no reliable D call. Germline CDR1 LNHNV, CDR2 YYDKDF (reference sequence). V was cut by 0 bases and J by 7 bases, with 12 bases left in between. This CDR3 is 15 amino acids long. CDR3 sequence reads: CATSREYLRTEKLFF. CDR3 nucleotide sequence: TGTGCCACCAGCAGAGAATACTTGCGGACTGAAAAACTGTTTTTT.

This chain connects TRBV6-1 to TRBJ1-5; possibly TRBD1 for D (5 bases). V was shortened by 3 bases and J by 2 bases, with 5 bases between the two germline ends. CDR3 length: 13 amino acids. Germline V gene lookup returns CDR1 MNHNS and CDR2 SASEGT. Written as DNA, the CDR3 is TGTGCCAGCAGTGACAGGGGCAATCAGCCCCAGCATTTT. Its protein is CASSDRGNQPQHF.

The V call is TRBV5-6, the J call TRBJ2-3; a possible D gene is TRBD2 (7 bases). Per the germline V gene, CDR1 is SGHDT and CDR2 is YYEEEE. The CDR3 is made up of 17 amino acids. Trimming removed 0 bases from V and 3 bases from J, with 17 bases in between. CDR3 bases: TGTGCCAGCAGCTTGGTGGCACGGGGGGCTCCAACAGATACGCAGTATTTT. Amino acid sequence: CASSLVARGAPTDTQYF.

This chain links TRBV6-5 with TRBJ1-1; D gene ambiguous. The CDR3 is 16 residues long. CDR1 is MNHEY and CDR2 is SVGAGI in the germline V gene. V shed 0 bases and J shed 0 bases, with 11 bases lying between them. This chain's CDR3 is CASSYSIARMNTEAFF. CDR3 in DNA: TGTGCCAGCAGTTACTCGATTGCCAGGATGAACACTGAAGCTTTCTTT.

This clone has ten or more counts. This chain links TRBV24-1 with TRBJ1-5, with D possibly TRBD1 on 5 matching bases. CDR1 is KGHDR and CDR2 is SFDVKD in the germline V gene. The CDR3 is 17 amino acids. Trimming stripped 5 bases from V and 2 bases from J, with 18 bases between. CDR3 amino acids: CATSVEQEPWGNQPQHF. The CDR3 nucleotides are TGTGCCACCAGTGTAGAACAGGAGCCTTGGGGCAATCAGCCCCAGCATTTT.

This clone was recorded a few times. The gene calls are TRBV10-1 and TRBJ2-7; D not resolved. Germline V gene lookup returns CDR1 WNHNN and CDR2 SYGVQD (reference sequence). This CDR3 has 14 residues. The V and J ends lost 0 bases and 5 bases respectively, with 11 bases between them. The CDR3 DNA reads TGCGCCAGCAGTGAGTCTATACGGCTCCACGAGCAGTACTTC. This sequence encodes CASSESIRLHEQYF.

V and J are TRBV14 and TRBJ2-2, with D unclear. The CDR3 runs to 14 residues. The germline CDR1 and CDR2 sequences are SGHDN and FVKESK. Trimming removed 4 bases from V and 6 bases from J, with 12 bases in between. The CDR3 reads CASSLLITAGELFF. In nucleotides, the CDR3 is TGTGCCAGCAGCCTACTTATTACCGCCGGGGAGCTGTTTTTT.

V gene TRBV5-8 combines with J gene TRBJ1-1; D is unclear. Trimming pared 3 bases from V and 1 base from J, leaving 13 bases between. Germline V gives CDR1 SGHTS, CDR2 YDEGEE. There are 15 residues in the CDR3. CDR3: CASSSGRGSNTEAFF. The CDR3 bases are TGTGCCAGCAGCTCGGGCCGGGGTTCGAACACTGAAGCTTTCTTT.

The chain uses TRBV2 and TRBJ2-2; D remains ambiguous. The CDR3 has 14 residues. Trimming removed 7 bases at V and 0 bases at J, with 9 bases between. Per the germline V gene, CDR1 is SNHLY and CDR2 is FYNNEI. The CDR3: CASNLQANTGELFF. The CDR3 nucleotides are TGTGCCAGCAACCTCCAGGCGAACACCGGGGAGCTGTTTTTT.

This rearrangement joins TRBV7-2 to TRBJ1-5; tentative D call: TRBD1 (6 bases). The ends were cut back, 5 bases at V and 3 bases at J, with 8 bases in the middle. Germline V gene lookup returns CDR1 SGHTA and CDR2 FQGNSA. The CDR3 runs 13 residues. The CDR3 sequence is CASSRQDNQPQHF. The CDR3 nucleotides are TGTGCCAGCAGCCGACAGGACAATCAGCCCCAGCATTTT.

The gene calls are TRBV5-1 and TRBJ1-1; weak D call: TRBD1 (5 bases). The germline CDR1 and CDR2 sequences are SGHRS and YFSETQ. Trimming shortened V by 4 bases and J by 1 base, and 8 bases separated the two germline ends. This CDR3 region has 13 residues. For the CDR3, the DNA is TGCGCCAGCAGCCTAGGGACGAACACTGAAGCTTTCTTT. Residues: CASSLGTNTEAFF.

This chain links TRBV28 with TRBJ1-6, with D unresolved. The ends were cut back, 4 bases at V and 1 base at J, with 5 bases in the middle. Germline-derived CDR1 and CDR2 are MDHEN and SYDVKM. CDR3 length: 14 amino acids. The chain's CDR3 is CASSSESYNSPLHF. Here the CDR3 DNA reads TGTGCCAGCAGTTCTGAGTCCTATAATTCACCCCTCCACTTT.

This clone was counted once. The chain carries TRBV6-1 and TRBJ1-2; 7 nucleotides match TRBD1. Germline loops: CDR1 MNHNS, CDR2 SASEGT. The CDR3 totals 14 residues. V was clipped by 0 bases and J by 4 bases; unmatched bases: 2. The CDR3 DNA reads TGTGCCAGCAGTGAAGCGGGGACAGCCTATGGCTACACCTTC. Encoded protein: CASSEAGTAYGYTF.

The rearrangement joins TRBV5-1 to TRBJ1-2; a weak D match, TRBD1 (5 bases). CDR1 and CDR2 (germline): SGHRS, YFSETQ. The germline V and J ends were trimmed by 4 bases and 0 bases, with 19 bases remaining between them. CDR3 length equals 17 residues. CDR3 sequence (DNA): TGCGCCAGCAGCGGGGCCCAGTTTACACCGGCTAACTATGGCTACACCTTC. Translated, it gives CASSGAQFTPANYGYTF.

This chain uses TRBV11-2 with TRBJ1-1; TRBD1 might be the D (6 bases). The germline V and J ends were trimmed by 6 bases and 7 bases, with 15 bases remaining between them. This CDR3 is 13 amino acids long. The germline V gene has CDR1 SGHAT and CDR2 FQNNGV. CDR3 DNA sequence: TGTGCCAGCAGTTACTACAGGGTTGGTGAAGCTTTCTTT. Residues: CASSYYRVGEAFF.

This clone was detected once. The chain has TRBV2 and TRBJ1-1; D is unclear. The CDR3 runs to 14 residues. Germline CDR1 SNHLY, CDR2 FYNNEI. Trimming stripped 5 bases from V and 4 bases from J, with 14 bases between. The CDR3 DNA follows: TGTGCCAGCAGTTCCGGTAACCGGCCCACTGAAGCTTTCTTT. This sequence encodes CASSSGNRPTEAFF.

The chain joins TRBV5-1 to TRBJ1-1; no definite D call. V lost 3 bases to trimming and J lost 3 bases, with 15 bases between them. The CDR3 is 15 amino acids. Germline CDR1 and CDR2: SGHRS and YFSETQ. CDR3 nucleotides: TGCGCCAGCAGCTCAGGACTGAGTAAGGACACTGAAGCTTTCTTT. It codes for CASSSGLSKDTEAFF.

V gene TRBV19 combines with J gene TRBJ2-5; TRBD2 matches 12 bases. Unmatched junction bases numbered 11, after V lost 4 bases and J lost 5 bases. Germline CDR1 is LNHDA and CDR2 is SQIVND (reference sequence). This CDR3 has 17 residues. The CDR3 sequence: CASSTSGGVLRRETQYF. The CDR3, as DNA: TGTGCCAGTAGTACTAGCGGGGGGGTCCTCCGGAGGGAGACCCAGTACTTC.

The rearrangement joins TRBV7-9 to TRBJ1-1; the D is unclear. Trimming stripped 5 bases from V and 0 bases from J, with 16 bases between. Germline CDR1 and CDR2: SEHNR and FQNEAQ (reference sequence). This CDR3 is 16 amino acids long. This CDR3 is CASSPSEYTMNTEAFF. CDR3 nucleotide sequence: TGTGCCAGCAGCCCCTCAGAATACACTATGAACACTGAAGCTTTCTTT.

The chain is built from TRBV30 and TRBJ1-6; 11 nucleotides align to TRBD1. The germline gives CDR1 GTSNPN, CDR2 SVGIG (reference sequence). This CDR3 has 15 amino acids. The V gene end was trimmed by 5 bases and the J gene end by 7 bases; junction bases not matched to a gene: 7. This chain's CDR3 is CAWETGTGGNSPLHF. CDR3 sequence (DNA): TGTGCCTGGGAAACCGGGACAGGGGGAAATTCACCCCTCCACTTT.

This chain connects TRBV18 to TRBJ1-2, with a possible D match to TRBD1 (6 bases). CDR3 length equals 15 residues. The germline V and J ends were trimmed by 3 bases and 0 bases, with 11 bases remaining between them. Germline V gene data show CDR1 as KGHSH and CDR2 as LQKENI. CDR3 sequence reads: CASSPTGKANYGYTF. As DNA, the CDR3 is TGTGCCAGCTCACCTACAGGGAAGGCTAACTATGGCTACACCTTC.

The chain couples TRBV10-3 to TRBJ1-1, with 7 bases lining up with TRBD1. From germline, CDR1 is ENHRY and CDR2 SYGVKD. The CDR3 spans 15 residues. The V segment lost 2 bases and the J segment 7 bases; nucleotides outside the gene matches: 10. CDR3 in amino acids: CAISERGRGPHEAFF. CDR3 coding DNA: TGTGCCATCAGTGAGAGGGGGCGCGGACCTCATGAAGCTTTCTTT.

The rearrangement uses TRBV5-1 and TRBJ1-6, with D tentatively TRBD1 (5 bases). CDR1 SGHRS and CDR2 YFSETQ come from the germline V gene. CDR3 length equals 15 residues. V gave up 0 bases and J gave up 8 bases, with 12 bases separating them. The chain's CDR3 is CASSLGGKQDSPLHF. As DNA, the CDR3 is TGCGCCAGCAGCTTGGGGGGGAAACAGGATTCACCCCTCCACTTT.

V is TRBV5-5 and J is TRBJ2-3; unclear D gene. The CDR3 is made up of 14 amino acids. Germline V gene sequence: CDR1 SGHKS, CDR2 YYEKEE (reference sequence). Trimming shortened V by 1 base and J by 0 bases, and 6 bases separated the two germline ends. This CDR3 reads CASSLLQSTDTQYF. The CDR3 nucleotides are TGTGCCAGCAGCTTGCTACAGAGCACAGATACGCAGTATTTT.

This clone was picked up one time. The V call is TRBV27, the J call TRBJ1-2, with D maybe TRBD1 (5 bases). The germline V gene has CDR1 MNHEY and CDR2 SMNVEV (reference sequence). CDR3 length equals 15 residues. V was shortened by 2 bases and J by 4 bases, with 14 bases between the two germline ends. The CDR3 spells CASSLKPATGYGYTF. CDR3 sequence (DNA): TGTGCCAGCAGTTTAAAGCCGGCCACAGGCTATGGCTACACCTTC.

This chain links TRBV19 with TRBJ1-6; tentatively, D is TRBD1 (5 bases). Trimming cost V 3 bases and J 5 bases, with 20 bases left between them. Germline V gene lookup returns CDR1 LNHDA and CDR2 SQIVND (reference sequence). The CDR3 is 18 amino acids. The CDR3 DNA sequence: TGTGCCAGTAGTATTTCAAGGGGTGGAATTCGGGATAATTCACCCCTCCACTTT. This encodes CASSISRGGIRDNSPLHF. Combining the CDR3 with reference TRBV19 and TRBJ1-6 gives the whole variable domain DGGITQSPKYLFRKEGQNVTLSCEQNLNHDAMYWYRQDPGQGLRLIYYSQIVNDFQKGDIAEGYSVSREKKESFPLTVTSAQKNPTAFYLCASSISRGGIRDNSPLHFGNGTRLTVT.

This clone was picked up many times. This chain uses TRBV6-5 with TRBJ2-7; 10 bases agree with TRBD1. V was clipped by 6 bases and J by 3 bases; unmatched bases: 5. The CDR3 totals 14 residues. Germline CDR1 reads MNHEY; CDR2 reads SVGAGI. CDR3 bases: TGTGCCAGCAGAAGGACAGGGGGAGGCTACGAGCAGTACGTC. Translation gives CASRRTGGGYEQYV.